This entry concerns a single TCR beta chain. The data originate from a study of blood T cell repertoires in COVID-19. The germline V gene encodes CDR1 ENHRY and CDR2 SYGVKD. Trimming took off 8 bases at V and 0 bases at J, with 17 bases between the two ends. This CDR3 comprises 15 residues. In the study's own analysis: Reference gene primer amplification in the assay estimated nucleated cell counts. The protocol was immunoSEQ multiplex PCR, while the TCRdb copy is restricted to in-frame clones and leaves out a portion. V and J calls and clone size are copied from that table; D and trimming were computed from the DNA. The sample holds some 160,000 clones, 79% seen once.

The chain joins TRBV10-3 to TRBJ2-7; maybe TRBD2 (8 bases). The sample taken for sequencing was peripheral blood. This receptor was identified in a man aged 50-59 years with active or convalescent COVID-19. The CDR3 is CAIREGALSSYEQYF. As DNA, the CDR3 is TGTGCCATCCGGGAGGGGGCATTGTCCTCCTACGAGCAGTACTTC.